A selection of T cell receptor beta chains follows, all from one sample in a study of OX40 agonist ivuxolimab in advanced cancers. Libraries were prepared by immunoSEQ multiplex PCR; TCRdb keeps only in-frame clonotypes and omits some of them. This table holds tens of thousands of clones, around 81% found once. The sample consisted of CD4+ or CD8+ T cells sorted from blood, taken in a trial of the OX40 agonist ivuxolimab. The receptors come from an adult with an advanced solid tumor such as melanoma, head and neck, liver or kidney cancer. The CDR3 runs from the conserved cysteine through the conserved F or W. A D gene is named only where the DNA matches it firmly. The size field is filled for only some rows; it gives once, few, many or a size class.

v_gene	abundance	d_gene	j_gene	CDR3aa	CDR3nt
TRBV7-6	-	-	TRBJ2-1	CASSLGLYNEQFF	TGTGCCAGCAGCCTCGGACTTTACAATGAGCAGTTCTTC
TRBV28	-	TRBD1	TRBJ2-5	CASSYIRGSGETQYF	TGTGCCAGCAGTTACATCAGGGGGTCAGGGGAGACCCAGTACTTC
TRBV7-8	few	-	TRBJ2-3	CASSLVPTPGDTQYF	TGTGCCAGCAGCTTAGTTCCCACCCCGGGTGATACGCAGTATTTT
TRBV11-3	few	TRBD2	TRBJ2-1	CASSLGQGTMREQFF	TGTGCCAGCAGCTTAGGCCAAGGGACTATGCGTGAGCAGTTCTTC
TRBV28	few	-	TRBJ2-7	CASSTPTGVSYEQYF	TGTGCCAGCAGTACCCCGACAGGAGTATCCTACGAGCAGTACTTC
TRBV6-5	-	-	TRBJ2-7	CASRGPNSDEQYF	TGTGCCAGCAGAGGGCCCAATTCGGACGAGCAGTACTTC
TRBV5-1	-	-	TRBJ2-2	CASSLAAANTGELFF	TGCGCCAGCAGCTTGGCAGCAGCGAACACCGGGGAGCTGTTTTTT
TRBV4-2	few	-	TRBJ1-2	CASTDLKYGYTF	TGTGCCAGCACTGATTTAAAATATGGCTACACCTTC
TRBV19	once	-	TRBJ1-2	CASSIVRQNLLDGYTF	TGTGCCAGTAGTATAGTCCGACAGAATTTGTTGGATGGCTACACCTTC
TRBV5-8	-	-	TRBJ1-6	CASSLQRPVHF	TGTGCCAGCAGCCTACAGCGCCCCGTCCACTTT
TRBV7-9	-	TRBD2	TRBJ2-2	CASSLGLAATGELFF	TGTGCCAGCAGCCTCGGACTAGCGGCGACCGGGGAGCTGTTTTTT
TRBV9	-	-	TRBJ1-4	CASSVGRPNEKLFF	TGTGCCAGCAGCGTGGGGCGGCCTAATGAAAAACTGTTTTTT
TRBV7-8	-	-	TRBJ2-7	CASSLVESYEQYF	TGTGCCAGCAGCTTAGTAGAAAGCTACGAGCAGTACTTC
TRBV9	once	TRBD1	TRBJ1-2	CASSVDRGLSNGYTF	TGTGCCAGCAGCGTAGACAGGGGGCTCTCTAATGGCTACACCTTC
TRBV5-4	-	-	TRBJ2-3	CASSLEGTGDGQYF	TGTGCCAGCAGCTTGGAGGGAACCGGGGACGGGCAGTATTTT
TRBV7-8	-	-	TRBJ2-1	CASSFGGPTTYNEQFF	TGTGCCAGCAGCTTCGGTGGACCTACAACGTACAATGAGCAGTTCTTC
TRBV28	-	TRBD2	TRBJ2-7	CASSRTGLAGDYEQYF	TGTGCCAGCAGTCGGACGGGACTAGCGGGAGACTACGAGCAGTACTTC
TRBV2	-	-	TRBJ1-1	CASKDSWDMNTEAFF	TGTGCCAGCAAAGACTCATGGGACATGAACACTGAAGCTTTCTTT
TRBV28	-	TRBD1	TRBJ2-7	CASSQLDRGGEQYF	TGTGCCAGCAGCCAACTCGACAGGGGTGGCGAGCAGTACTTC
TRBV13	-	TRBD2	TRBJ2-3	CASSLEPSGDKINTQYF	TGTGCCAGCAGCTTAGAGCCTAGCGGGGATAAGATTAATACGCAGTATTTT
TRBV6-1	few	TRBD1	TRBJ2-7	CASSFGTDYEQYF	TGTGCCAGCAGTTTCGGGACAGACTACGAGCAGTACTTC
TRBV7-9	-	TRBD2	TRBJ2-1	CASSTSVPGVDEQFF	TGTGCCAGCAGCACTAGCGTCCCCGGGGTCGATGAGCAGTTCTTC
TRBV11-2	few	-	TRBJ1-1	CASSFDPGTEAFF	TGTGCCAGCAGCTTTGATCCGGGCACTGAAGCTTTCTTT
TRBV6-1	few	-	TRBJ2-1	CASSVGGWENEQFF	TGTGCCAGCAGTGTGGGGGGATGGGAAAATGAGCAGTTCTTC
TRBV28	-	-	TRBJ2-7	CASSRYEQYF	TGTGCCAGCAGCCGCTACGAGCAGTACTTC
TRBV19	-	TRBD2	TRBJ2-2	CASSIDASGSNTGELFF	TGTGCCAGTAGTATAGATGCTAGCGGCTCGAACACCGGGGAGCTGTTTTTT
TRBV4-1	-	TRBD1	TRBJ2-2	CASSLGQGVNTGELFF	TGCGCCAGCAGCCTGGGACAGGGGGTAAACACCGGGGAGCTGTTTTTT
TRBV9	-	TRBD2	TRBJ2-7	CASSASGSGYEQYF	TGTGCCAGCAGCGCCAGCGGGAGTGGGTACGAGCAGTACTTC
TRBV7-2	-	-	TRBJ2-2	CASSPPGANTGELFF	TGTGCCAGCAGCCCCCCGGGAGCGAACACCGGGGAGCTGTTTTTT
TRBV30	medium-sized	TRBD1	TRBJ1-5	CEGQGGGQPQHF	TGCGAAGGACAGGGCGGAGGACAGCCCCAGCATTTT
TRBV7-8	-	-	TRBJ1-4	CASSLEGEKLFF	TGTGCCAGCAGCTTAGAAGGTGAAAAACTGTTTTTT
TRBV5-5	few	TRBD1	TRBJ1-2	CASSLQGATVYGYTF	TGTGCCAGCAGTTTACAGGGGGCAACGGTCTATGGCTACACCTTC
TRBV5-6	-	TRBD1	TRBJ2-2	CASSLEQGETGELFF	TGTGCCAGCAGCTTGGAACAGGGGGAAACCGGGGAGCTGTTTTTT
TRBV4-1	-	-	TRBJ2-3	CASSPGSYTDTQYF	TGCGCCAGCAGCCCCGGATCATACACAGATACGCAGTATTTT
TRBV27	-	-	TRBJ2-3	CASRDGLAENTDTQYF	TGTGCCAGCAGGGACGGATTAGCGGAGAACACAGATACGCAGTATTTT
TRBV5-6	-	-	TRBJ2-4	CASSLGGDIQYF	TGTGCCAGCAGCTTAGGGGGGGACATTCAGTACTTC
TRBV19	-	-	TRBJ2-7	CASSTRDIAYEQYF	TGTGCCAGTAGTACCAGGGACATTGCCTACGAGCAGTACTTC
TRBV7-9	once	-	TRBJ2-1	CASSLVREGEQFF	TGTGCCAGCAGCTTAGTTAGGGAAGGTGAGCAGTTCTTC
TRBV27	-	-	TRBJ1-1	CASSSGHLTEAFF	TGTGCCAGCAGTTCAGGACATCTAACTGAAGCTTTCTTT
TRBV7-9	-	-	TRBJ2-7	CASSPRLPNDRNYEQYF	TGTGCCAGCAGCCCTCGACTCCCGAATGACAGGAACTACGAGCAGTACTTC
TRBV7-6	-	-	TRBJ2-2	CASSLESPGNTGELFF	TGTGCCAGCAGCTTAGAATCACCAGGGAACACCGGGGAGCTGTTTTTT